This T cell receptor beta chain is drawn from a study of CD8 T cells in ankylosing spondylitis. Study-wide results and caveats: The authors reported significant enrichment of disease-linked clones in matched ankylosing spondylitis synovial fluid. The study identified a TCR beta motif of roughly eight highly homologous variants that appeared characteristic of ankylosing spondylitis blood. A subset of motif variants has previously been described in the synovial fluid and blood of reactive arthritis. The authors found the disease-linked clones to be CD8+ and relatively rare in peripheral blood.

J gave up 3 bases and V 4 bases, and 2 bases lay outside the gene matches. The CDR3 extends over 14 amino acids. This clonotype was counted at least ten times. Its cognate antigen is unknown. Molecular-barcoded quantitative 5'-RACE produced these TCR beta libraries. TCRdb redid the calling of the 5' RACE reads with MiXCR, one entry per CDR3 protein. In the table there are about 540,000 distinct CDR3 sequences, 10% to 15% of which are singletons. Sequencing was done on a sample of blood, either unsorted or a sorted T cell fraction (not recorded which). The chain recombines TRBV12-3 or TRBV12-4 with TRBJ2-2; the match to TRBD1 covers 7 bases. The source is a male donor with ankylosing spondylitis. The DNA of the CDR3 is TGTGCCAGCAGTTGGCAGGGGGACACCGGGGAGCTGTTTTTT. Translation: CASSWQGDTGELFF.